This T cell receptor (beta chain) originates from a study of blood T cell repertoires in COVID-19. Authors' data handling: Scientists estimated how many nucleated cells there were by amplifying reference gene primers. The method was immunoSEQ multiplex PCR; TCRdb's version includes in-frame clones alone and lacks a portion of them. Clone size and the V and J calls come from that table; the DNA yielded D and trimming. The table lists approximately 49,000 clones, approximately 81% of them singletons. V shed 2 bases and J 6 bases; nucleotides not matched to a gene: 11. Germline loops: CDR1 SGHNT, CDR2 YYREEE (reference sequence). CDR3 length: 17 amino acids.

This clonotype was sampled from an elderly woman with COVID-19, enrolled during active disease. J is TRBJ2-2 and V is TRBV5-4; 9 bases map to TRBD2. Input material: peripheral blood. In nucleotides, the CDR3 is TGTGCCAGCAGCTTTAGAGGCGGGAGGGCCCTAGCCGGGGAGCTGTTTTTT. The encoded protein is CASSFRGGRALAGELFF.